This is a list of T cell receptor beta chains from one sample in a study of T cells in Graves' hyperthyroidism and ophthalmopathy. TCRdb recomputed calls from the multiplex PCR reads with MiXCR, one row per CDR3 protein. Of about 380,000 distinct CDR3 sequences in the sample, about 14% were seen once. The sequenced material came from blood. All receptors derive from a woman aged 25-40 years with Graves' ophthalmopathy. The conserved cysteine and the conserved F or W are not part of the CDR3 here.

v_call: TRBV28; j_call: TRBJ1-1; cdr3_aa: ASTLWTDTEAF
v_call: TRBV7-2; j_call: TRBJ1-5; cdr3_aa: ASSLTGQGERQPQH
v_call: TRBV5-1; j_call: TRBJ2-3; cdr3_aa: ASSLGVGGTDTQY
v_call: TRBV9; j_call: TRBJ2-5; cdr3_aa: ASSVEGTNQETQY
v_call: TRBV20-1; j_call: TRBJ2-5; cdr3_aa: SARDGAGRGETQY
v_call: TRBV15; j_call: TRBJ1-4; cdr3_aa: ATSREAGGGEKLF
v_call: TRBV7-9; j_call: TRBJ2-7; cdr3_aa: ASSSTGATYEQY
v_call: TRBV11-2; j_call: TRBJ2-1; cdr3_aa: ASSRSGGVLNEQF
v_call: TRBV18; j_call: TRBJ1-5; cdr3_aa: ASSPQAGTGYQPQH
v_call: TRBV28; j_call: TRBJ1-6; cdr3_aa: ASSSPPNDNSPLH
v_call: TRBV7-2; j_call: TRBJ2-2; cdr3_aa: ASSLAYSGELF
v_call: TRBV6-1; j_call: TRBJ1-2; cdr3_aa: ASSEFGYT
v_call: TRBV12-3/TRBV12-4; j_call: TRBJ1-2; cdr3_aa: ASSLAGSPTYGYT
v_call: TRBV3-1; j_call: TRBJ1-2; cdr3_aa: ASSPDRAYGYT
v_call: TRBV19; j_call: TRBJ2-5; cdr3_aa: ASSSEAVQTQY
v_call: TRBV15; j_call: TRBJ1-6; cdr3_aa: ATSRDPETESPLH
v_call: TRBV5-5; j_call: TRBJ2-6; cdr3_aa: ASSLEQVSGANVLT
v_call: TRBV11-2; j_call: TRBJ2-3; cdr3_aa: ASSFRQGYTDTQY
v_call: TRBV30; j_call: TRBJ1-3; cdr3_aa: AWSEGVLFSGNTIY
v_call: TRBV12-3/TRBV12-4; j_call: TRBJ1-3; cdr3_aa: ASSTRTGGGNTIY
v_call: TRBV6-1; j_call: TRBJ2-7; cdr3_aa: ADRPGGAYEQY
v_call: TRBV7-2; j_call: TRBJ1-2; cdr3_aa: ASSFSRANYGYT
v_call: TRBV19; j_call: TRBJ1-1; cdr3_aa: ASSITPVTEAF
v_call: TRBV18; j_call: TRBJ2-6; cdr3_aa: ASSPYSGANVLT
v_call: TRBV12-3/TRBV12-4; j_call: TRBJ1-3; cdr3_aa: ASSLWGIPGNTIY
v_call: TRBV27; j_call: TRBJ2-3; cdr3_aa: ASSLRKWVDTQY
v_call: TRBV2; j_call: TRBJ1-4; cdr3_aa: ASSDEDRLNEKLF
v_call: TRBV28; j_call: TRBJ1-2; cdr3_aa: ASNQIGSPYGYT
v_call: TRBV7-8; j_call: TRBJ2-1; cdr3_aa: ASSLDVRVNEQF